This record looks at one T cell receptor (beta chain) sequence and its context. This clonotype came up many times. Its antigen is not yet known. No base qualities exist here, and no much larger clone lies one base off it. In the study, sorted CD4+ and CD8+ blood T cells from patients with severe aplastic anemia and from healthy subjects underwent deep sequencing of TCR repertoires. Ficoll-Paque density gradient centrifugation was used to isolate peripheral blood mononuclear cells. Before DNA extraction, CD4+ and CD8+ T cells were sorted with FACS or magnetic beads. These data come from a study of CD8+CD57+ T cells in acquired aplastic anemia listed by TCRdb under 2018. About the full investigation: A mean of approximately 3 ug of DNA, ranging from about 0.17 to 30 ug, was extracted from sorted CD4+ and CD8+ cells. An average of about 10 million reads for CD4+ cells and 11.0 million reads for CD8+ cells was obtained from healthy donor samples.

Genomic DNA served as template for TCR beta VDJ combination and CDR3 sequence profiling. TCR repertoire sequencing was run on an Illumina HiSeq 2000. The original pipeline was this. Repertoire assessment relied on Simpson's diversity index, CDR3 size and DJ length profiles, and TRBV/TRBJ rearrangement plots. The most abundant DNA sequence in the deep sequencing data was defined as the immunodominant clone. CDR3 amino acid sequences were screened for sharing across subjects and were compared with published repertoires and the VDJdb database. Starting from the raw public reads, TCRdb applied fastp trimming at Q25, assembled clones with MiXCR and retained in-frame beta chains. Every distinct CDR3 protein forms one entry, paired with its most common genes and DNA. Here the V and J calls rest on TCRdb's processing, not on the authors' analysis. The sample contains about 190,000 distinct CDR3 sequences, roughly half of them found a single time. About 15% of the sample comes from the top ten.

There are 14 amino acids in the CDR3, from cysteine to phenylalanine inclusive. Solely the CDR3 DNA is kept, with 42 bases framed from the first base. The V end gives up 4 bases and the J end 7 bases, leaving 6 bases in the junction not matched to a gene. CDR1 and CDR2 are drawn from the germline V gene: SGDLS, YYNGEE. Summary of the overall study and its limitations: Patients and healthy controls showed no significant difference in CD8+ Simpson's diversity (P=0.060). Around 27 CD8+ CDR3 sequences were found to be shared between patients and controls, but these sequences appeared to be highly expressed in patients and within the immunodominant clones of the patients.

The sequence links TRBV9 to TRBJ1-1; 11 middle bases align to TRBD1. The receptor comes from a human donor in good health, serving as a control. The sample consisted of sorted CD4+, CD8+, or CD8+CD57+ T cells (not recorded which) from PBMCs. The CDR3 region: CASSTRTGGSEAFF. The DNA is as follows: TGTGCCAGCAGCACCCGGACAGGGGGCAGTGAAGCTTTCTTT.